The 23 T cell receptor beta chains below were found in one sample sequenced in a study of shared clonotypes between healthy human individuals. Sequenced by immunoSEQ multiplex PCR; TCRdb stores in-frame clones only, minus some. The table has approximately 350,000 clones, approximately 96% seen once; the top ten hold 0.32%. Sequences were obtained from memory CD8+ T cells sorted from blood. Subset in this sample: CD45RO+ cells pooled with CCR7-negative TemRA cells. The receptors shown here come from a man younger than 40 in good health.

This chain joins TRBV5-1 and TRBJ2-3; 7 bases align to TRBD2. The CDR3 is 15 residues long. Germline V CDR1 and CDR2: SGHRS, YFSETQ. The V and J ends lost 1 base and 2 bases, in that order; junction bases with no gene match: 4. Here the CDR3 reads CASSLSGKDTDTQYF. The CDR3 DNA sequence: TGCGCCAGCAGCTTGAGCGGGAAGGACACAGATACGCAGTATTTT.

This clone was detected once. This chain joins TRBV6-5 and TRBJ1-1; D uncertain. Germline V gene sequence: CDR1 MNHEY, CDR2 SVGAGI. Trimming took off 7 bases at V and 1 base at J, with 13 bases between the two ends. This CDR3 comprises 14 residues. CDR3 nucleotide sequence: TGTGCCAGCAATTTTGGGAAAGGGAACACTGAAGCTTTCTTT. Its translation: CASNFGKGNTEAFF.

This clone came up once. This rearrangement joins TRBV5-6 to TRBJ2-7, with 7 bases matching TRBD2. Germline CDR1 and CDR2: SGHDT and YYEEEE. The CDR3 contains 13 residues. V dropped 4 bases and J dropped 2; count of bases not matched to a gene: 3. CDR3 nucleotides: TGTGCCAGCAGCCCAAGCGGGACCTACGAGCAGTACTTC. This encodes CASSPSGTYEQYF. The variable domain in full, with the rest retrieved from reference TRBV5-6 and TRBJ2-7, is DAGVTQSPTHLIKTRGQQVTLRCSPKSGHDTVSWYQQALGQGPQFIFQYYEEEERQRGNFPDRFSGHQFPNYSSELNVNALLLGDSALYLCASSPSGTYEQYFGPGTRLTVT.

This chain links TRBV18 with TRBJ2-7, with 11 bases lining up with TRBD1. With V trimmed by 3 bases and J by 7 bases, 5 bases remained unmatched. The CDR3 is 14 amino acids. The germline V gene has CDR1 KGHSH and CDR2 LQKENI. In DNA form, the CDR3 reads TGTGCCAGCTCACCCGGGACAGGGGGTAAAGAGCAGTACTTC. Its translation: CASSPGTGGKEQYF.

The gene calls are TRBV9 and TRBJ2-7; 8 bases fit TRBD2. This CDR3 region has 14 residues. Germline V gene lookup returns CDR1 SGDLS and CDR2 YYNGEE. The CDR3 loop reads CASSGGLGSYEQYF. The CDR3 region has the DNA TGTGCGAGCTCCGGGGGACTAGGATCCTACGAGCAGTACTTC. Full variable domain (missing parts from reference TRBV9 and TRBJ2-7): DSGVTQTPKHLITATGQRVTLRCSPRSGDLSVYWYQQSLDQGLQFLIQYYNGEERAKGNILERFSAQQFPDLHSELNLSSLELGDSALYFCASSGGLGSYEQYFGPGTRLTVT.

V gene TRBV7-2 combines with J gene TRBJ1-5; D possibly corresponds to TRBD1 (6 bases). The V end lost 1 base, the J end lost 4 bases, and 8 bases lay between the germline ends. The CDR3 loop spans 14 amino acids. Germline CDR1 reads SGHTA; CDR2 reads FQGNSA. CDR3 in amino acids: CASSLGGQNQPQHF. CDR3 DNA: TGTGCCAGCAGCTTAGGAGGACAGAATCAGCCCCAGCATTTT.

This clone was found once. The chain recombines TRBV13 with TRBJ2-5; perhaps TRBD2 as D (6 bases). Germline lookup yields CDR1 PRHDT and CDR2 FYEKMQ (reference sequence). This CDR3 contains 13 residues. The V end was cut by 3 bases, the J end by 5 bases, with 10 bases between. The CDR3 coding sequence is TGTGCCAGCAGCTTCGGGAGTTGGGAGACCCAGTACTTC. Amino acids: CASSFGSWETQYF.

Written as DNA, the CDR3 is TGTGCCAGCAGTTTTTACAGGGGGGGAGGCACTGAAGCTTTCTTT. This codes for CASSFYRGGGTEAFF. This sequence joins TRBV6-5 and TRBJ1-1; 8 bases fit TRBD1. Germline assignment: CDR1 MNHEY and CDR2 SVGAGI. The V gene end was trimmed by 4 bases and the J gene end by 4 bases; junction bases not matched to a gene: 8. CDR3 size: 15 residues.

The chain links TRBV14 to TRBJ2-3; D not resolved. The CDR3 extends over 17 amino acids. Germline CDR1 is SGHDN and CDR2 is FVKESK. With 2 bases removed from V and 1 base from J, the gap between germline ends came to 16 bases. CDR3 DNA: TGTGCCAGCAGCCAAAAGGCGGTACGGGTCGGCACAGATACGCAGTATTTT. It encodes CASSQKAVRVGTDTQYF.

The chain recombines TRBV6-1 with TRBJ2-7, with 10 bases that match TRBD2. The junction had 11 bases not matched to a gene; V was cut back by 2 bases and J by 1 base. This CDR3 spans 18 amino acids. CDR1 and CDR2 (germline): MNHNS, SASEGT. CDR3 DNA: TGTGCCAGCAGTGAATTTCTTACTCGAGCGGGAGGGTCCTACGAGCAGTACTTC. Its translation: CASSEFLTRAGGSYEQYF.

V usage is TRBV27 and J usage is TRBJ1-2; the D gene is possibly TRBD1 (5 bases). This CDR3 has 15 residues. Looked up from germline, CDR1 is MNHEY and CDR2 is SMNVEV (reference sequence). Trimming shortened V by 5 bases and J by 3 bases, and 16 bases separated the two germline ends. CDR3 nucleotide sequence: TGTGCCAGCAGTCTCCTGGGCAGGGCTGACTATGGCTACACCTTC. Encoded protein: CASSLLGRADYGYTF.

This chain links TRBV4-2 with TRBJ2-7; TRBD1 matches 9 bases. The CDR3 runs 13 residues. Germline V gives CDR1 LGHNA, CDR2 YNFKEQ. With V trimmed by 6 bases and J by 7 bases, 7 bases remained unmatched. The CDR3 region has the DNA TGTGCCAGCAGTGGGGGAGGGACAGGGGAGCAGTACTTC. Amino acid sequence: CASSGGGTGEQYF.

V is TRBV25-1 and J is TRBJ2-6; D unresolved. Per germline, CDR1 MGHDK and CDR2 SYGVNS. V was pared by 4 bases and J by 0 bases, with 10 bases between. The CDR3 sequence is 16 residues long. The CDR3 nucleotides are TGTGCCAGCAGTGCAGCTACCCCCTCTGGGGCCAACGTCCTGACTTTC. It encodes CASSAATPSGANVLTF.

The gene calls are TRBV6-5 and TRBJ2-7; no reliable D call. Trimming took off 6 bases at V and 7 bases at J, with 10 bases between the two ends. Germline CDR1 is MNHEY and CDR2 is SVGAGI. The CDR3 spans 11 residues. The CDR3 sequence is CASRAVREQYF. The CDR3 bases are TGTGCCAGCAGGGCAGTGAGGGAGCAGTACTTC.

This chain connects TRBV4-1 to TRBJ2-3; weak D call: TRBD2 (6 bases). This CDR3 contains 18 residues. V lost 4 bases to trimming and J lost 5 bases, with 25 bases between them. Germline CDR1 reads MGHRA; CDR2 reads YSYEKL. This CDR3 reads CASSRVIAVPTTGDTQYF. As DNA, the CDR3 is TGCGCCAGCAGCCGAGTCATAGCGGTCCCGACCACGGGAGATACGCAGTATTTT.

This clone appeared once. The V call is TRBV11-2, the J call TRBJ2-1; perhaps TRBD2 as D (6 bases). The CDR3 is 14 amino acids. V dropped 0 bases and J dropped 5 bases, with 8 bases sitting between them. The germline V gene has CDR1 SGHAT and CDR2 FQNNGV. CDR3 nucleotides: TGTGCCAGCAGCTTAGAACTAGCCCACAATGAGCAGTTCTTC. The encoded protein is CASSLELAHNEQFF.

The chain combines TRBV5-1 with TRBJ2-3; 9 nucleotides agree with TRBD2. The CDR3 has 15 residues. With V trimmed by 0 bases and J by 2 bases, 1 base remained unmatched. In germline, CDR1 is SGHRS, CDR2 YFSETQ. The CDR3 DNA sequence: TGCGCCAGCAGCTTGGGCGGGAGGGCCACAGATACGCAGTATTTT. This codes for CASSLGGRATDTQYF.

The count of this clone is one. At the DNA level, this CDR3 is encoded by other sequences in the same sample as well. The CDR3 sequence is CASSSISGRGNEQFF. CDR3 in DNA: TGCGCCAGCAGCTCGATTAGCGGGAGGGGTAATGAGCAGTTCTTC. The chain employs TRBV5-1 and TRBJ2-1; TRBD2 agrees at 11 bases. The CDR3 runs 15 residues. Germline V gene sequence: CDR1 SGHRS, CDR2 YFSETQ. With V trimmed by 3 bases and J by 7 bases, 6 bases remained unmatched.

Here the CDR3 DNA reads TGCGCCAGCAGCCGATACCCGCAGACTAGCGGGAAAGAGACCCAGTACTTC. Protein: CASSRYPQTSGKETQYF. V gene TRBV5-1 combines with J gene TRBJ2-5; 11 bases map to TRBD2. This CDR3 contains 17 residues. In germline, CDR1 is SGHRS, CDR2 YFSETQ. With 4 bases clipped from V and 3 bases from J, the junction kept 11 bases outside the gene matches.

The rearrangement uses TRBV27 and TRBJ1-1; D is possibly TRBD1 (5 bases). The germline V and J ends were trimmed by 1 base and 3 bases, with 15 bases remaining between them. Looked up from germline, CDR1 is MNHEY and CDR2 is SMNVEV (reference sequence). This CDR3 has 16 residues. Here the CDR3 reads CASSLYRGGEYTEAFF. In DNA form, the CDR3 reads TGTGCCAGCAGTTTATACCGGGGAGGGGAGTACACTGAAGCTTTCTTT.

The genes are TRBV14 and TRBJ2-5; D gene ambiguous. Germline CDR1 reads SGHDN; CDR2 reads FVKESK. The CDR3 length is 14 residues. V was cut by 1 base and J by 3 bases, with 9 bases left in between. This CDR3 is CASSQVRLKETQYF. The CDR3 coding sequence is TGTGCCAGCAGCCAAGTACGCCTCAAAGAGACCCAGTACTTC.

This chain joins TRBV6-1 and TRBJ2-2; D is uncertain. V was cut by 6 bases and J by 7 bases, with 6 bases left in between. CDR3 size: 11 residues. Per germline, CDR1 MNHNS and CDR2 SASEGT. The CDR3 here is CASRGVGELFF. The CDR3 nucleotides read TGTGCCAGCAGGGGTGTCGGGGAGCTGTTTTTT.

The rearrangement uses TRBV2 and TRBJ2-7; D is perhaps TRBD1 (6 bases). CDR1 is SNHLY and CDR2 is FYNNEI in the germline V gene. Trimming removed 6 bases from V and 6 bases from J, with 12 bases in between. The CDR3 is made up of 12 amino acids. CDR3: CASRTQGSEQYF. The CDR3 nucleotides are TGTGCCAGCAGGACACAGGGTTCCGAGCAGTACTTC. The full variable domain, its missing parts supplied by reference TRBV2 and TRBJ2-7, is EPEVTQTPSHQVTQMGQEVILRCVPISNHLYFYWYRQILGQKVEFLVSFYNNEISEKSEIFDDQFSVERPDGSNFTLKIRSTKLEDSAMYFCASRTQGSEQYFGPGTRLTVT.